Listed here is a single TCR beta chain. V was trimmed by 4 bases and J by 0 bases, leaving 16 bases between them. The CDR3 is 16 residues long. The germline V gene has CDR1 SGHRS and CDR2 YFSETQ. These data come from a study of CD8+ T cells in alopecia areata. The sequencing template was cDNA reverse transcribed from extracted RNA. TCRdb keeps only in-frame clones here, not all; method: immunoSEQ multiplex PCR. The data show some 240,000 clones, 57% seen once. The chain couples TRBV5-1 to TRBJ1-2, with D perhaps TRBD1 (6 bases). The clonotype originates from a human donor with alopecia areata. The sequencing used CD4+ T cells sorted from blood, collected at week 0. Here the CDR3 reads CASSLRMDSPNYGYTF. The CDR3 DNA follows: TGCGCCAGCAGCCTGCGTATGGACAGCCCTAACTATGGCTACACCTTC. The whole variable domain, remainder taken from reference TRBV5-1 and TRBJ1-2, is KAGVTQTPRYLIKTRGQQVTLSCSPISGHRSVSWYQQTPGQGLQFLFEYFSETQRNKGNFPGRFSGRQFSNSRSEMNVSTLELGDSALYLCASSLRMDSPNYGYTFGSGTRLTVV.